The 25 T cell receptor beta chains presented below share a single source sample, sequenced in a study of T cell responses to AZD1222 COVID-19 vaccine. Clones were read by immunoSEQ multiplex PCR, and TCRdb kept only the in-frame ones, dropping some. The sample yields roughly 100,000 clones, over 75% seen once. The specimen was peripheral blood, collected on day 0 of AZD1222 vaccination. The receptor source for this set is an adult in good health.

CDR3 region: CASSLTGQGIRTGELFF. CDR3 DNA sequence: TGTGCCAGCAGCTTGACCGGACAGGGAATAAGAACCGGGGAGCTGTTTTTT. The rearrangement joins TRBV5-6 to TRBJ2-2; 8 bases agree with TRBD1. Germline-derived CDR1 and CDR2 are SGHDT and YYEEEE. V shed 1 base, J shed 5 bases, and the junction held 10 bases outside the gene matches. The CDR3 length is 17 residues.

This clone was observed a single time. The chain carries TRBV11-2 and TRBJ1-2; TRBD1 might be the D (6 bases). V was cut by 2 bases and J by 0 bases, with 10 bases left in between. This CDR3 is built from 15 residues. From germline, CDR1 is SGHAT and CDR2 FQNNGV. The CDR3 DNA sequence: TGTGCCAGCAGCTTATTAGGGGGAACTAACTATGGCTACACCTTC. It encodes CASSLLGGTNYGYTF.

The V and J genes are TRBV14 and TRBJ2-7; TRBD2 matches 9 bases. Germline CDR1 SGHDN, CDR2 FVKESK. CDR3 size: 15 residues. V gave up 4 bases and J gave up 5 bases; unmatched junction bases: 9. The CDR3 is CASSPHSGRSHEQYF. For the CDR3, the DNA is TGTGCCAGCAGCCCCCATAGCGGGAGAAGCCACGAGCAGTACTTC.

The DNA for the CDR3 is TGTGCCAGCAGCTTTTATAGCACAGATACGCAGTATTTT. Translated: CASSFYSTDTQYF. This rearrangement joins TRBV5-6 to TRBJ2-3; no clear D. V lost 2 bases and J lost 0, with 4 bases in between. The CDR3 loop spans 13 amino acids. Looked up from germline, CDR1 is SGHDT and CDR2 is YYEEEE.

The chain combines TRBV30 with TRBJ2-5; TRBD1 is a possible D gene (6 bases). Looked up from germline, CDR1 is GTSNPN and CDR2 is SVGIG (reference sequence). The ends were cut back, 3 bases at V and 2 bases at J, with 16 bases in the middle. This CDR3 region has 15 residues. CDR3 nucleotide sequence: TGTGCCTGGAGAACCATTGGGGGCAGGCAAGAGACCCAGTACTTC. Amino acids: CAWRTIGGRQETQYF.

Written as DNA, the CDR3 is TGTGCCAGCAGTTACAACCTCTATGGCTACACCTTC. The encoded protein is CASSYNLYGYTF. This chain joins TRBV6-2 or TRBV6-3 and TRBJ1-2; D call uncertain. Germline assignment: CDR1 MNHEY and CDR2 SVGEGT. Trimming stripped 2 bases from V and 4 bases from J, with 5 bases between. This CDR3 region has 12 residues.

The DNA for the CDR3 is TGTGCCAGCAGCCCCGGGGACTTGTACAATGAGCAGTTCTTC. Protein: CASSPGDLYNEQFF. The chain recombines TRBV9 with TRBJ2-1, with a possible D match to TRBD2 (6 bases). Germline CDR1 is SGDLS and CDR2 is YYNGEE. The CDR3 loop spans 14 amino acids. V lost 4 bases and J 4 bases, leaving 12 bases between the germline ends. The full variable domain, in which reference TRBV9 and TRBJ2-1 provide the parts outside the CDR3, is DSGVTQTPKHLITATGQRVTLRCSPRSGDLSVYWYQQSLDQGLQFLIQYYNGEERAKGNILERFSAQQFPDLHSELNLSSLELGDSALYFCASSPGDLYNEQFFGPGTRLTVL.

V is TRBV30 and J is TRBJ1-1; D unresolved. Germline V CDR1 and CDR2: GTSNPN, SVGIG (reference sequence). This CDR3 has 14 amino acids. V lost 0 bases, J lost 0 bases, and 8 bases lay in between. CDR3 DNA sequence: TGTGCCTGGAGTGTTGTGACTATGAACACTGAAGCTTTCTTT. This codes for CAWSVVTMNTEAFF. Combining the CDR3 with reference TRBV30 and TRBJ1-1 gives the whole variable domain SQTIHQWPATLVQPVGSPLSLECTVEGTSNPNLYWYRQAAGRGLQLLFYSVGIGQISSEVPQNLSASRPQDRQFILSSKKLLLSDSGFYLCAWSVVTMNTEAFFGQGTRLTVV.

This clone was observed a single time. V gene TRBV9 combines with J gene TRBJ1-5; TRBD1 might be the D (5 bases). This CDR3 is 13 amino acids long. The germline V gene has CDR1 SGDLS and CDR2 YYNGEE. The V end lost 3 bases, the J end lost 7 bases, and 11 bases lay between the germline ends. The CDR3 nucleotides are TGTGCCAGCAGCGATGGTTGGGACCAGCCCCAGCATTTT. Encoded protein: CASSDGWDQPQHF.

This chain uses TRBV12-3 or TRBV12-4 with TRBJ1-5; unclear D gene. This CDR3 has 13 amino acids. V dropped 7 bases and J dropped 2 bases, with 9 bases sitting between them. In nucleotides, the CDR3 is TGTGCCAGCATTAAGACGGGCAATCAGCCCCAGCATTTT. Amino acids: CASIKTGNQPQHF.

The chain combines TRBV4-2 with TRBJ1-4; D is perhaps TRBD1 (6 bases). V shed 4 bases and J shed 3 bases, with 15 bases lying between them. The CDR3 is 16 amino acids. Germline V gene data show CDR1 as LGHNA and CDR2 as YNFKEQ. The CDR3 DNA reads TGTGCCAGCAGCCCGAGGGGGAGACAGGCTAATGAAAAACTGTTTTTT. As protein: CASSPRGRQANEKLFF.

The rearrangement joins TRBV27 to TRBJ1-6; D not certain. The CDR3 is 14 residues long. The V end was cut by 6 bases, the J end by 10 bases, with 16 bases between. CDR1 is MNHEY, CDR2 SMNVEV, per germline (reference sequence). This chain's CDR3 is CASRSSPALSPLHF. CDR3 DNA: TGTGCCAGCAGGTCGTCTCCCGCGTTATCACCCCTCCACTTT.

The chain is built from TRBV3-1 (or the pseudogene TRBV3-2) and TRBJ1-1, with D unresolved. The CDR3 has 14 residues. The ends were cut back, 1 base at V and 8 bases at J, with 14 bases in the middle. Looked up from germline, CDR1 is LGHDT and CDR2 is YNNKEL (reference sequence). The chain's CDR3 is CASSQVGSLREAFF. For the CDR3, the DNA is TGTGCCAGCAGCCAAGTCGGGTCCCTCAGAGAAGCTTTCTTT.

This clone has a single count. The chain's CDR3 is CASSQDSTPGNQPQHF. DNA of the CDR3: TGCGCCAGCAGCCAAGATAGTACACCCGGCAATCAGCCCCAGCATTTT. The chain uses TRBV4-3 and TRBJ1-5; D is ambiguous. CDR1 LGHNA and CDR2 YSLEER come from the germline V gene. The CDR3 is 16 amino acids. Deletions cut 0 bases from V and 2 bases from J, with 11 bases between.

This chain connects TRBV6-5 to TRBJ1-2; D remains unclear. The CDR3 totals 14 residues. Germline V gene lookup returns CDR1 MNHEY and CDR2 SVGAGI. V lost 6 bases and J lost 8, with 19 bases in between. The CDR3 nucleotides read TGTGCCAGCAGCCCAGGACTAAACTTGATCGGCTACACCTTC. Its translation is CASSPGLNLIGYTF.

The genes are TRBV28 and TRBJ2-1; TRBD2 matches 8 bases. The CDR3 is 13 amino acids. With 7 bases clipped from V and 8 bases from J, the junction kept 7 bases outside the gene matches. CDR1 MDHEN and CDR2 SYDVKM come from the germline V gene. The CDR3 DNA is TGTGCCAGCAAAAGGACTAGCCTCGATGAGCAGTTCTTC. Amino acid sequence: CASKRTSLDEQFF.

The V gene is TRBV19, the J gene TRBJ2-5, with D possibly being TRBD2 (6 bases). Germline values: CDR1 LNHDA, CDR2 SQIVND (reference sequence). Trimming removed 0 bases at V and 14 bases at J, with 19 bases between. The CDR3 loop spans 14 amino acids. CDR3 protein: CASSIDRERLVFYF. CDR3 DNA sequence: TGTGCCAGTAGTATAGATAGGGAAAGACTAGTCTTCTACTTC.

The chain carries TRBV29-1 and TRBJ2-7, with 10 bases aligning to TRBD1. Germline trimming cut 4 bases from V and 0 bases from J; bases unmatched to any gene: 6. CDR1 is SQVTM and CDR2 is ANQGSEA in the germline V gene. CDR3 size: 15 residues. The CDR3 region has the DNA TGCAGCGTTGCCTTCGGGACAGGGGTCTCCTACGAGCAGTACTTC. This translates into CSVAFGTGVSYEQYF.

The V and J genes are TRBV5-8 and TRBJ2-7; the D gene is possibly TRBD2 (6 bases). CDR3 size: 15 residues. Per germline, CDR1 SGHTS and CDR2 YDEGEE. Deletions cut 6 bases from V and 0 bases from J, with 16 bases between. Here the CDR3 DNA reads TGTGCCAGCACCCCTCTGGGGGGTTACTCCTACGAGCAGTACTTC. It is translated as CASTPLGGYSYEQYF.

V is TRBV28 and J is TRBJ1-1; D call uncertain. V was shortened by 3 bases and J by 1 base, with 12 bases between the two germline ends. This CDR3 region has 15 residues. CDR1 MDHEN and CDR2 SYDVKM come from the germline V gene. CDR3 sequence: CASSFRITANTEAFF. CDR3 sequence (DNA): TGTGCCAGCAGTTTTAGAATAACAGCGAACACTGAAGCTTTCTTT.

The genes are TRBV4-2 and TRBJ2-7; 9 nucleotides match TRBD1. V was pared by 1 base and J by 2 bases, with 6 bases of the junction left unmatched. CDR1 is LGHNA and CDR2 is YNFKEQ in the germline V gene. The CDR3 contains 16 residues. DNA for the CDR3: TGTGCCAGCAGCCAAGGGGGACAGGGTGGGGCCTACGAGCAGTACTTC. Translation gives CASSQGGQGGAYEQYF.

The chain uses TRBV4-3 and TRBJ1-3; D uncertain. This CDR3 contains 17 residues. The ends were cut back, 0 bases at V and 0 bases at J, with 12 bases in the middle. Germline V gene sequence: CDR1 LGHNA, CDR2 YSLEER. This CDR3 is CASSQEGPNSSGNTIYF. CDR3 nucleotides: TGCGCCAGCAGCCAAGAAGGGCCTAACTCCTCTGGAAACACCATATATTTT.

The gene calls are TRBV6-1 and TRBJ1-1, with a weak D call TRBD1 (5 bases). The V gene's germline CDR1 is MNHNS and CDR2 SASEGT. V lost 2 bases, J lost 1 base, and 8 bases lay in between. The CDR3 has 14 residues. The CDR3 nucleotides read TGTGCCAGCAGTGAACGGGGGTGGAACACTGAAGCTTTCTTT. Translated, it gives CASSERGWNTEAFF.

The chain carries TRBV5-6 and TRBJ2-3, with D possibly matching TRBD2 (6 bases). In germline, CDR1 is SGHDT, CDR2 YYEEEE. The CDR3 contains 15 residues. The V and J ends lost 2 bases and 1 base respectively, with 11 bases between them. The CDR3 here is CASSFQSSGTDTQYF. The CDR3 DNA is TGTGCCAGCAGCTTCCAATCTAGCGGCACAGATACGCAGTATTTT. Full variable domain (missing parts from reference TRBV5-6 and TRBJ2-3): DAGVTQSPTHLIKTRGQQVTLRCSPKSGHDTVSWYQQALGQGPQFIFQYYEEEERQRGNFPDRFSGHQFPNYSSELNVNALLLGDSALYLCASSFQSSGTDTQYFGPGTRLTVL.

The chain joins TRBV10-3 to TRBJ1-1; 12 positions match TRBD1. Germline loops: CDR1 ENHRY, CDR2 SYGVKD. J was trimmed by 2 bases and V by 6 bases; bases with no gene match: 1. This CDR3 spans 14 amino acids. CDR3 DNA sequence: TGTGCCATCAGGGGGACAGGGGGCAACACTGAAGCTTTCTTT. Residues: CAIRGTGGNTEAFF.